These 17 T cell receptor beta chains were all obtained from the same sample, sequenced in a study of cytomegalovirus exposure and HLA in healthy donors. 60 Vbeta and 13 Jbeta primers were used in PCR. Libraries were prepared by immunoSEQ multiplex PCR; TCRdb keeps only in-frame clonotypes and omits some of them. Of 130,000 to 150,000 clones listed, 60% to 80% are singletons. Sequenced material: PBMCs. The receptors originated from a woman between 45 and 65 years old in good health and CMV-seronegative.

The chain uses TRBV4-1 and TRBJ2-1; 7 positions match TRBD1. Unmatched junction bases numbered 11, after V lost 1 base and J lost 5 bases. Germline values: CDR1 MGHRA, CDR2 YSYEKL. This CDR3 is built from 17 residues. The CDR3: CASSQGGGRRVNNEQFF. CDR3 DNA: TGCGCCAGCAGCCAAGGAGGGGGCAGACGAGTGAACAATGAGCAGTTCTTC.

The chain joins TRBV10-3 to TRBJ1-3; TRBD1 matches 8 bases. This CDR3 has 14 residues. Germline V gene lookup returns CDR1 ENHRY and CDR2 SYGVKD. V lost 5 bases to trimming and J lost 6 bases; unmatched junction nucleotides: 6. CDR3 coding DNA: TGTGCCATCAGTTCGACAGGGGAGGCAAACACCATATATTTT. This translates into CAISSTGEANTIYF.

This rearrangement joins TRBV7-2 to TRBJ2-7; D may be TRBD2 (6 bases). The CDR3 length is 15 residues. Looked up from germline, CDR1 is SGHTA and CDR2 is FQGNSA. Trimming stripped 3 bases from V and 0 bases from J, with 12 bases between. The CDR3: CASSFRRGSSYEQYF. The CDR3 DNA sequence: TGTGCCAGCAGCTTTCGACGGGGGAGCTCCTACGAGCAGTACTTC.

This sequence joins TRBV5-4 and TRBJ2-3, with D possibly being TRBD2 (7 bases). This CDR3 is built from 17 residues. The germline V and J ends were trimmed by 0 bases and 0 bases, with 14 bases remaining between them. Germline V gene lookup returns CDR1 SGHNT and CDR2 YYREEE (reference sequence). Written as DNA, the CDR3 is TGTGCCAGCAGCTTGGGGGGGGGCTACCCGAGCACAGATACGCAGTATTTT. It is translated as CASSLGGGYPSTDTQYF. Filled out from reference TRBV5-4 and TRBJ2-3, the complete variable domain reads ETGVTQSPTHLIKTRGQQVTLRCSSQSGHNTVSWYQQALGQGPQFIFQYYREEENGRGNFPPRFSGLQFPNYSSELNVNALELDDSALYLCASSLGGGYPSTDTQYFGPGTRLTVL.

J is TRBJ2-3 and V is TRBV4-1, with 7 bases identical to TRBD2. V shed 3 bases, J shed 3 bases, and the junction held 0 bases outside the gene matches. In germline, CDR1 is MGHRA, CDR2 YSYEKL. CDR3 length: 13 amino acids. CDR3 nucleotide sequence: TGCGCCAGCAGCCAGCGGGGGACAGATACGCAGTATTTT. Translating gives CASSQRGTDTQYF.

This clone was found a few times. J is TRBJ1-6 and V is TRBV14; 7 nucleotides match TRBD1. Germline-derived CDR1 and CDR2 are SGHDN and FVKESK. The CDR3 is 15 amino acids. V lost 1 base, J lost 7 bases, and 4 bases stayed unmatched. CDR3 DNA: TGTGCCAGCAGCCAAGCTGGGACAGTCAATTCACCCCTCCACTTT. Translated: CASSQAGTVNSPLHF.

The gene calls are TRBV4-3 and TRBJ1-1; 7 bases agree with TRBD1. V trimming: 5 bases; J trimming: 4 bases; junction bases outside the gene matches: 4. Germline values: CDR1 LGHNA, CDR2 YSLEER. This CDR3 is 13 amino acids long. The CDR3 region is CASSRQGATEAFF. The CDR3 nucleotides read TGCGCCAGCAGCAGACAGGGCGCCACTGAAGCTTTCTTT.

The V and J genes are TRBV5-4 and TRBJ2-7; TRBD1 matches at 9 bases. Germline V gene sequence: CDR1 SGHNT, CDR2 YYREEE (reference sequence). V shed 4 bases, J shed 2 bases, and the junction held 4 bases outside the gene matches. This CDR3 contains 14 residues. In DNA, the CDR3 is TGTGCCAGCAGCCTTGGGACAGGGCCCTACGAGCAGTACTTC. It translates to CASSLGTGPYEQYF.

The rearrangement uses TRBV28 and TRBJ1-1; D is perhaps TRBD1 (6 bases). The germline V and J ends were trimmed by 2 bases and 14 bases, with 12 bases remaining between them. This CDR3 has 11 residues. Germline V lookup: CDR1 MDHEN, CDR2 SYDVKM. CDR3 sequence: CASSLTGRGFF. The CDR3 DNA sequence: TGTGCCAGCAGTTTAACCGGAAGGGGGTTCTTT.

This sequence joins TRBV7-2 and TRBJ2-2; D uncertain. V lost 0 bases to trimming and J lost 2 bases, with 7 bases between them. The CDR3 is 15 amino acids. Germline V gives CDR1 SGHTA, CDR2 FQGNSA. Here the CDR3 DNA reads TGTGCCAGCAGCTTAGCGGGCCTAAACACCGGGGAGCTGTTTTTT. This codes for CASSLAGLNTGELFF.

The rearrangement joins TRBV28 to TRBJ2-6; D unresolved. Germline CDR1 MDHEN, CDR2 SYDVKM. CDR3 length equals 16 residues. The V gene lost 3 bases and the J gene lost 2 bases, with 11 bases spanning the gap. The CDR3 DNA follows: TGTGCCAGCAGTTTCTTGGCAGTACCTGGGGCCAACGTCCTGACTTTC. Its translation is CASSFLAVPGANVLTF.

This clone was picked up a small number of times. The chain recombines TRBV10-3 with TRBJ1-2; possible D gene TRBD1, 5 bases. Germline CDR1 ENHRY, CDR2 SYGVKD. Trimming took 0 bases from V and 5 from J, leaving 10 bases between them. This CDR3 contains 14 residues. CDR3 loop: CAISESQGKYGYTF. As DNA, the CDR3 is TGTGCCATCAGTGAGTCTCAGGGAAAGTATGGCTACACCTTC.

The rearrangement uses TRBV29-1 and TRBJ1-1; D gene unclear. From germline, CDR1 is SQVTM and CDR2 ANQGSEA. CDR3 size: 15 residues. Trimming pared 6 bases from V and 7 bases from J, leaving 24 bases between. Written as DNA, the CDR3 is TGCAGCGTGACGCACCGGGATGGGAGGGCCAATGAAGCTTTCTTT. Its protein product is CSVTHRDGRANEAFF.

CDR3 loop: CASSLSVSGELFF. In nucleotides, the CDR3 is TGCGCCAGCAGCCTTTCAGTCTCCGGGGAGCTGTTTTTT. This chain connects TRBV4-3 to TRBJ2-2, with D hard to call. Trimming took off 4 bases at V and 6 bases at J, with 9 bases between the two ends. This CDR3 has 13 residues. Germline CDR1 LGHNA, CDR2 YSLEER.

This rearrangement joins TRBV6-5 to TRBJ2-7; TRBD1 agrees at 8 bases. There are 14 residues in the CDR3. J lost 8 bases, V lost 0 bases, and 6 bases had no gene match. Per the germline V gene, CDR1 is MNHEY and CDR2 is SVGAGI. This CDR3 reads CASSYSDRAGQQYF. Here the CDR3 DNA reads TGTGCCAGCAGTTACTCGGACAGGGCAGGCCAGCAGTACTTC.

The CDR3 sequence: CASSSTVYSNQPQHF. The CDR3, as DNA: TGTGCCAGCAGTTCAACGGTCTATAGCAATCAGCCCCAGCATTTT. The V and J genes are TRBV6-6 and TRBJ1-5; no firm D call. With 4 bases removed from V and 0 bases from J, the gap between germline ends came to 10 bases. This CDR3 comprises 15 residues. In germline, CDR1 is MNHNY, CDR2 SVGAGI (reference sequence).

As for this clone: Mismatch with germline at one junction end may stem from a read error. Other DNA variants within this sample encode the same CDR3. The chain has TRBV5-4 and TRBJ1-6; TRBD1 is a possible D gene (5 bases). The CDR3 length is 13 residues. Germline V gives CDR1 SGHNT, CDR2 YYREEE (reference sequence). The CDR3 region is CASSYRNNSPLHF. The CDR3, as DNA: TGCGCCAGCAGCTACAGGAATAATTCACCCCTCCACTTT.